This T cell receptor (beta chain) is drawn from a study of blood T cells in healthy people across ages. Whole-study results and caveats: Per million T cells, TCR beta diversity dropped roughly linearly as age increased. Unsorted PBMC input precluded a conclusive naive versus antigen-experienced comparison.

This clonotype has just a few counts. The antigen remains unidentified. This CDR3 has 16 amino acids. V shed 2 bases and J shed 2 bases, with 16 bases lying between them. Germline values: CDR1 MNHEY, CDR2 SVGAGI. Each of the donors had 8 to 10 milliliters of peripheral blood drawn into EDTA-treated Vacutainer tubes. The second PCR ran about 6 to 12 cycles with a sample-barcoded 5' primer and J-beta primers. Tags on each cDNA molecule came from a template-switch adaptor with 12 random nucleotides. TCRdb re-called the 5' RACE reads with MiXCR, one entry per CDR3 protein. In the table there are 700,000 to 800,000 distinct CDR3 sequences, 35% to 45% of which are singletons.

The specimen sequenced was blood. The chain is built from TRBV6-5 and TRBJ2-7; possibly TRBD1 for D (5 bases). This sequence originates from a woman aged 60-70 years in good health. CDR3: CASSYRRAEGPYEQYF. CDR3 bases: TGTGCCAGCAGTTACCGCAGGGCCGAAGGTCCCTACGAGCAGTACTTC.